This T cell receptor beta chain was retrieved from a study (dated by TCRdb to 2013 to 2016). Describing the broader study: The study examined whether tumor-infiltrating Tregs in breast cancer are drawn from blood Tregs or arise in situ by conversion from other CD4+ T cell subsets.

This clonotype has ten or more counts. Its specific antigen is unknown. This could be a read error, since a much larger clone is one nucleotide away. The final CDR3 position lacks the conserved phenylalanine or tryptophan, pointing to a likely read error. Full-length TCR variable regions were amplified by 5' RACE PCR with constant-region reverse primers, and semi-nested PCR with Nested Universal Primer A was subsequently performed. Using the ReliaPrep RNA Cell Miniprep System, total RNA was extracted, and the SMARTer RACE 5'/3' Kit was then used to reverse transcribe the RNA into 5'RACE-ready cDNA. An Illumina MiSeq was used to sequence the full-length TCR alpha and beta libraries, which had been barcoded with multiplex adaptors. The authors' analysis ran thus. For each of nine subset-tissue groups, sequencing data from the five patients were combined, and the groups were compared by unsupervised clustering of TCR gene usage. The Morisita-Horn index was used to calculate repertoire similarity, with shared sequences weighted according to their contribution to each repertoire. The public reads were reanalyzed by TCRdb: fastp trimming at Q25, MiXCR alignment, in-frame beta chains only. One record per CDR3 amino acid sequence lists the most common genes and DNA. TCRdb, not the original authors, processed these V and J calls. The sample has about 7,800 distinct CDR3 sequences on record, approximately 35% of them singletons. The top ten constitute 6.6% of the sample.

On the study overall, not on this receptor specifically: The larger-cohort validation was restricted to a single TCR beta V-J rearrangement rather than whole repertoires. The TCR gene usage of tumor memory CD4+ T cells clustered together with blood and lymph node memory CD4+ cells and with lymph node naive CD4+ cells. The greatest overlap of tumor-infiltrating Treg TCR alpha and beta sequences was with tumor naive CD4+ T cells, followed next by blood naive CD4+ T cells.

Ends trimmed: V by 3 bases, J by 6 bases; bases unmatched to a gene: 9. The germline V gene (reference sequence) supplies CDR1 DFQATT and CDR2 SNEGSKA. The CDR3 contains 14 residues when both ends are counted. Only the CDR3 part of the read is kept: 42 bases, read in frame from the first base. Memory CD4+ T cells were isolated as CD4+CD45RO+CD25- cells. Tregs, naive and memory CD4+ T cells from tumor, blood and ipsilateral draining lymph nodes of about 5 breast cancer patients underwent full-length TCR alpha and beta sequencing. Tumor tissue, along with lymph nodes from ipsilateral axillary dissection, was perfused with PBS, minced, and then digested using collagenase I and hyaluronidase. FACS confirmed that the sorted cell populations were more than 90% pure.

The chain joins TRBV20-1 to TRBJ2-7; TRBD1 aligns with 9 central bases. The sample comprised tumor-infiltrating memory CD4+ T cells sorted from the breast tumor. The cell subset or site label, read with the paper, signifies: memory CD4+ T cells, CD4+CD45RO+CD25-. The TCR originated in a female donor with breast cancer. The DNA sequence reads TGCAGTGCTAGCGAGACAGGGGGTTTGGGCGAGCAGTACCTC. It encodes CSASETGGLGEQYL.